Given below is one TCR beta chain in context. Its antigen is not identified. These data come from a study of cytomegalovirus exposure and HLA in healthy donors. Regarding the study as a whole: Roughly even sequencing depth across donors was the assumption behind the presence/absence analyses.

Both 60 Vbeta primers and 13 Jbeta primers went into the PCR. The table came from immunoSEQ multiplex PCR; TCRdb's copy has only in-frame clones and leaves some out. The table lists fewer than 200,000 clones, 85% of them singletons, with more than 2% in the top ten. The germline V gene encodes CDR1 SNHLY and CDR2 FYNNEI. This CDR3 comprises 14 residues. J lost 2 bases, V lost 10 bases, and 9 bases had no gene match. The sequenced sample was PBMCs. This clonotype was obtained from a young man in good health and CMV-seropositive. The chain couples TRBV2 to TRBJ2-3, with 7 bases lining up with TRBD1. The DNA of the CDR3 is TGTGCCATCATAAAAGGGGGCCCCACAGATACGCAGTATTTT. Protein sequence: CAIIKGGPTDTQYF. Full variable domain (remainder filled in from reference TRBV2 and TRBJ2-3): EPEVTQTPSHQVTQMGQEVILRCVPISNHLYFYWYRQILGQKVEFLVSFYNNEISEKSEIFDDQFSVERPDGSNFTLKIRSTKLEDSAMYFCAIIKGGPTDTQYFGPGTRLTVL.